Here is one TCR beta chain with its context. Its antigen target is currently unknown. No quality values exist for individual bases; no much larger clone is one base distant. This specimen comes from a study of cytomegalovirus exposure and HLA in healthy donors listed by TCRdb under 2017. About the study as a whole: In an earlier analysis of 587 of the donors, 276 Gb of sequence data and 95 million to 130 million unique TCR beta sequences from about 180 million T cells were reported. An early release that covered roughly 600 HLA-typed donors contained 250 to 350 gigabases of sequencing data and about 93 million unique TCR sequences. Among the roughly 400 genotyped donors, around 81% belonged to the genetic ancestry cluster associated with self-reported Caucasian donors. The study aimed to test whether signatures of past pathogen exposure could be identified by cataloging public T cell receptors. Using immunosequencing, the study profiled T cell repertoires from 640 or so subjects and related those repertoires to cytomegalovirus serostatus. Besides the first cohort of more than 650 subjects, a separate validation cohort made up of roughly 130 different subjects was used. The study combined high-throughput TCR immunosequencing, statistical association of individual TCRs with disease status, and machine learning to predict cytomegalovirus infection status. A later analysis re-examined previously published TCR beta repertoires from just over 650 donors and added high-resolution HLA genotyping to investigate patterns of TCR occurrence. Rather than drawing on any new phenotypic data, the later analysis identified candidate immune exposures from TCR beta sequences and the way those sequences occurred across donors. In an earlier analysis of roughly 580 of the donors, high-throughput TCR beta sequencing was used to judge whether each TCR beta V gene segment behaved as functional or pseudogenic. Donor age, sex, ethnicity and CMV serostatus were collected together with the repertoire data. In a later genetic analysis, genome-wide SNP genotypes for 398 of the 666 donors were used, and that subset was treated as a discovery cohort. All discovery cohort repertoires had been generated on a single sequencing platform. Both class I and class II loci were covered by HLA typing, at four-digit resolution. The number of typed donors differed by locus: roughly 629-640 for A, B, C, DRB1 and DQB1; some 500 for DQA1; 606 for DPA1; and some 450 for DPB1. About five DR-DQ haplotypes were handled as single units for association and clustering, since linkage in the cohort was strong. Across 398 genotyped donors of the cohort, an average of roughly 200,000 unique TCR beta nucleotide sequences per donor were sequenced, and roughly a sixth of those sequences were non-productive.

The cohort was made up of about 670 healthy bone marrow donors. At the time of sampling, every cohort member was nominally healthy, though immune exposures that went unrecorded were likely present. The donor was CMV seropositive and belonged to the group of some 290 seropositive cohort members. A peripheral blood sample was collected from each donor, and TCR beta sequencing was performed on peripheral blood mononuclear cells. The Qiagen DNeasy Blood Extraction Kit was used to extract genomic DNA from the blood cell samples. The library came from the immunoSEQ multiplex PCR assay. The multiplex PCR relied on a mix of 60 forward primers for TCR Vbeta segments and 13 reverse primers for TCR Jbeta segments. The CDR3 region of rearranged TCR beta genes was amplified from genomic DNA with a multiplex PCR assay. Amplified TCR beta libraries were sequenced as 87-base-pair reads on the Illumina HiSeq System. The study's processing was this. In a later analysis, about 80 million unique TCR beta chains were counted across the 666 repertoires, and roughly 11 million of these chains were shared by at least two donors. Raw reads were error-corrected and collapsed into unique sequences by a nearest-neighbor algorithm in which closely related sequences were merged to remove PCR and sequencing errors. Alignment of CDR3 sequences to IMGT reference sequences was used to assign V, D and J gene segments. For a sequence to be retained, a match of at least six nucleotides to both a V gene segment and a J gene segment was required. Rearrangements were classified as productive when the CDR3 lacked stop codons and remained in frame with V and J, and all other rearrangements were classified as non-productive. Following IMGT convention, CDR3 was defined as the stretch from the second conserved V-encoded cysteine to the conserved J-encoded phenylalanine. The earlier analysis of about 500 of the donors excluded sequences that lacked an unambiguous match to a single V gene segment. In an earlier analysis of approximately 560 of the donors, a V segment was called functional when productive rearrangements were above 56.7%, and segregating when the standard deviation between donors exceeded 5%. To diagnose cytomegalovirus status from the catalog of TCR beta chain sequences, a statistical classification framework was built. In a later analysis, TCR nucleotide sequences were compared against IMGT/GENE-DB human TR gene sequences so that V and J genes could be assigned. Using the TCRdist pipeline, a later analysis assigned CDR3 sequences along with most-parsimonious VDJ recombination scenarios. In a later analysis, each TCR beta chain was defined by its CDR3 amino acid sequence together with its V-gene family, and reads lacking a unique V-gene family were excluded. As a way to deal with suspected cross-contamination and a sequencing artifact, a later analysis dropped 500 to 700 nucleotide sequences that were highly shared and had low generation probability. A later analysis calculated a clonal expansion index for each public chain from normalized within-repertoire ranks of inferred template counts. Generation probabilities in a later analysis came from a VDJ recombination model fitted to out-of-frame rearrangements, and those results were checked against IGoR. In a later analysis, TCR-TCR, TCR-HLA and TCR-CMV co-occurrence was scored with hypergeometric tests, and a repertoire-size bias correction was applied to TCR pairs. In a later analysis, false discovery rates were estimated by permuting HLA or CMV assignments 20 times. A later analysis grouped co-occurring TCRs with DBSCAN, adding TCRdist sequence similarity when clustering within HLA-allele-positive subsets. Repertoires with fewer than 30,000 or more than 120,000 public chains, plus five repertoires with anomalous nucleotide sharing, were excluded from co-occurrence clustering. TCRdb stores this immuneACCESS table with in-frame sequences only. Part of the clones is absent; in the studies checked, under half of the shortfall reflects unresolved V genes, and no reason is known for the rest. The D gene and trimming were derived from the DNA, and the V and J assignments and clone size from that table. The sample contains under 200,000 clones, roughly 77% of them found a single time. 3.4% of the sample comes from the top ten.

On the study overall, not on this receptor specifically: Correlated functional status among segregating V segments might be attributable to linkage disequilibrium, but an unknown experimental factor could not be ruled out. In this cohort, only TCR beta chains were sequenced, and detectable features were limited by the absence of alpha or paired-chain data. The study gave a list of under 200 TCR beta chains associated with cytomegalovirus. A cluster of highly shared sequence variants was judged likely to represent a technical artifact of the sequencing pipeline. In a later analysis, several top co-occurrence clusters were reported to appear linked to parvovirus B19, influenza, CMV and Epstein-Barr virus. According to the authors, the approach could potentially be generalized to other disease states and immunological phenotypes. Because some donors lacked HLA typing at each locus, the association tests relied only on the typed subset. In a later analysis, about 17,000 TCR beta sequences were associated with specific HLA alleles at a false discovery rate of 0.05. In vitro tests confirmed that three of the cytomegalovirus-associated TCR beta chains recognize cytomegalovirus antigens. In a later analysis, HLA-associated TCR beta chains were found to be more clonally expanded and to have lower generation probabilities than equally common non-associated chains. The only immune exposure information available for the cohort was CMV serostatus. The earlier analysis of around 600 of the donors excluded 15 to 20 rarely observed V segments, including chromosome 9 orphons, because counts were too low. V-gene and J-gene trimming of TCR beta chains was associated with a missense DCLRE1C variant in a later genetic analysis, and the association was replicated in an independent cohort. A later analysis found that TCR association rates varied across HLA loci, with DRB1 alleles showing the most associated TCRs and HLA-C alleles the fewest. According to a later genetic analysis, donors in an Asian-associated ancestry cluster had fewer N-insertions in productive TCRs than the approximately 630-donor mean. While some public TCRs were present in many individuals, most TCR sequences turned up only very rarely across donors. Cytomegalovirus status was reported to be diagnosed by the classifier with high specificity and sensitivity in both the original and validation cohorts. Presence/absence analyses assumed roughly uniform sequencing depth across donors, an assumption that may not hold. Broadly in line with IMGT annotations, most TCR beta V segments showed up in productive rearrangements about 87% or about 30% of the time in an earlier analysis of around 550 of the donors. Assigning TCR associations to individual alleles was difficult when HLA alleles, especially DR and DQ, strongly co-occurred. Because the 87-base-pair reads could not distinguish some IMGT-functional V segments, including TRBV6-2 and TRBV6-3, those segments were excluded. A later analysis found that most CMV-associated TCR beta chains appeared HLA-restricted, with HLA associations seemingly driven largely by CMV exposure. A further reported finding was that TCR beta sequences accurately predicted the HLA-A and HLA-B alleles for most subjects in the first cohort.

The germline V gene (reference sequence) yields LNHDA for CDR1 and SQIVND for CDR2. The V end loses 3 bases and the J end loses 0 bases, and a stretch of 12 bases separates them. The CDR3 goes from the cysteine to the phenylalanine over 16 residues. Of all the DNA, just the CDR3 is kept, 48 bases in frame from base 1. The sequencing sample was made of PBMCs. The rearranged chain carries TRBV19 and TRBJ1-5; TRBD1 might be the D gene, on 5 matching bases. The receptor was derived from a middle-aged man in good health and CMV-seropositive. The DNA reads TGTGCCAGTAGTATGGTTGACAGTTATAGCAATCAGCCCCAGCATTTT. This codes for CASSMVDSYSNQPQHF.